Listed below are T cell receptor beta chains from one sample, sequenced in a study of TIL therapy for anti-PD-1-resistant metastatic lung cancer. Generated by immunoSEQ multiplex PCR, the TCRdb table keeps only in-frame clones and is missing some. The sample holds under 100,000 clones, roughly 65% seen once. Sample: tumor tissue, taken at baseline. The receptors were sampled from a person aged 25-85 years with non-small cell lung cancer. Each CDR3 is given with its conserved first and last residue. Fields, in order: J gene, clone size, D gene, V gene, CDR3 protein, CDR3 DNA. D genes are given only for firm matches. Where a row states a size, it is once, few, many or the class of an expanded clone; other rows omit it.

TRBJ1-6 - - TRBV14 CASSRMGRFGSPLHF TGTGCCAGCAGCCGCATGGGACGGTTTGGTTCACCCCTCCACTTT
TRBJ1-5 - - TRBV6-2/TRBV6-3 CASSSGPQPQHF TGTGCCAGCAGTTCAGGGCCCCAGCCCCAGCATTTT
TRBJ1-3 - - TRBV14 CASSQQGRASSGNTIYF TGTGCCAGCAGCCAGCAGGGGAGGGCGAGCTCTGGAAACACCATATATTTT
TRBJ1-1 few - TRBV20-1 CSARRAGEAFF TGCAGTGCTAGAAGGGCGGGTGAAGCTTTCTTT
TRBJ2-2 - TRBD2 TRBV5-1 CASSFGGGAPYTGELFF TGCGCCAGCAGCTTTGGCGGGGGGGCGCCGTACACCGGGGAGCTGTTTTTT
TRBJ1-3 - - TRBV6-1 CASSEAGSASGNTIYF TGTGCCAGCAGTGAAGCGGGCTCTGCCTCTGGAAACACCATATATTTT
TRBJ2-2 - - TRBV12-5 CASSLGIANTGELFF TGTGCTAGTTCTTTAGGGATCGCGAACACCGGGGAGCTGTTTTTT
TRBJ1-5 - - TRBV7-6 CASSKHWDQPQHF TGTGCCAGCAGTAAACACTGGGACCAGCCCCAGCATTTT
TRBJ2-1 - TRBD2 TRBV7-2 CASSLWRSGGANEQFF TGTGCCAGCAGCTTATGGAGAAGCGGGGGGGCCAATGAGCAGTTCTTC
TRBJ2-5 - TRBD2 TRBV7-9 CASSLAGGDLAGETQYF TGTGCCAGCAGCTTAGCTGGCGGGGATCTAGCGGGAGAGACCCAGTACTTC
TRBJ2-7 few TRBD2 TRBV6-5 CASSPGLADSYEQYF TGTGCCAGCAGTCCCGGTCTAGCGGACTCCTACGAGCAGTACTTC
TRBJ2-2 - - TRBV18 CASSPYGANTGELFF TGTGCCAGCTCACCTTACGGGGCGAACACCGGGGAGCTGTTTTTT
TRBJ2-5 - TRBD1 TRBV5-1 CASSLVPSRGETQYF TGCGCCAGCAGCTTGGTCCCGTCCAGGGGGGAGACCCAGTACTTC
TRBJ1-6 - TRBD1 TRBV5-1 CASSLVGQGDSPLHF TGCGCCAGCAGCTTGGTTGGACAGGGAGATTCACCCCTCCACTTT
TRBJ2-7 once TRBD1 TRBV7-2 CASRYRDRGYEQYF TGTGCCAGCAGATACCGGGACAGGGGCTACGAGCAGTACTTC
TRBJ2-5 few - TRBV30 CAWSLGSQYF TGTGCCTGGAGTCTAGGGTCCCAGTACTTC
TRBJ2-7 - TRBD2 TRBV3-1/TRBV3-2 CASSHSLRPGLAEIYEQYF TGTGCCAGCAGCCATTCGCTGAGGCCGGGACTAGCGGAAATCTACGAGCAGTACTTC
TRBJ2-1 - TRBD1 TRBV5-1 CASSTDRGNEQFF TGCGCCAGCAGCACGGACAGGGGCAATGAGCAGTTCTTC
TRBJ1-2 - - TRBV30 CALGGNYGYTF TGTGCCTTAGGGGGTAACTATGGCTACACCTTC
TRBJ2-1 few - TRBV12-3/TRBV12-4 CASSFTGTQFF TGTGCCAGCAGTTTTACGGGGACACAGTTCTTC
TRBJ2-7 - - TRBV12-3/TRBV12-4 CASSPTGSYEQYF TGTGCCAGCAGTCCCACGGGGTCCTACGAGCAGTACTTC
TRBJ1-1 - - TRBV5-1 CASTQGMNTEAFF TGCGCCAGCACCCAGGGAATGAACACTGAAGCTTTCTTT
TRBJ1-6 few - TRBV2 CASTPTTTPSPLHF TGTGCCAGCACTCCGACGACGACCCCTTCACCCCTCCACTTT
TRBJ1-5 - - TRBV19 CASSIGTGTYSNQPQHF TGTGCCAGTAGTATAGGAACAGGGACCTATAGCAATCAGCCCCAGCATTTT
TRBJ1-1 - - TRBV5-8 CASSHKLGVGNTEAFF TGTGCCAGCAGCCACAAACTGGGGGTAGGGAACACTGAAGCTTTCTTT
TRBJ1-4 once - TRBV4-3 CASSQVYRMGNEKLFF TGCGCCAGCAGCCAAGTGTACAGGATGGGTAATGAAAAACTGTTTTTT
TRBJ2-5 - TRBD1 TRBV2 CASSRDSTQETQYF TGTGCCAGCAGTAGGGACAGCACACAAGAGACCCAGTACTTC
TRBJ2-3 - TRBD1 TRBV28 CASSLLAGQGTDTQYF TGTGCCAGCAGTTTATTAGCGGGACAGGGGACAGATACGCAGTATTTT
TRBJ2-5 - TRBD1 TRBV7-9 CASSSTLQGVREETQYF TGTGCCAGCAGCTCGACTCTTCAGGGGGTACGCGAAGAGACCCAGTACTTC
TRBJ2-5 - - TRBV28 CASSPPLPGAQYF TGTGCCAGCAGTCCCCCTTTGCCCGGGGCCCAGTACTTC
TRBJ2-2 - - TRBV19 CASMATGTANTGELFF TGTGCCAGTATGGCCACAGGGACCGCGAACACCGGGGAGCTGTTTTTT
TRBJ2-3 - - TRBV14 CASSPLAADTQYF TGTGCCAGCAGCCCCCTGGCCGCAGATACGCAGTATTTT
TRBJ1-5 - TRBD1 TRBV7-6 CASSLVDRGGQPQHF TGTGCCAGCAGCTTAGTAGACAGGGGCGGTCAGCCCCAGCATTTT
TRBJ2-3 - TRBD2 TRBV5-1 CASSLSLAGGRGLDTQYF TGCGCCAGCAGCTTGTCTCTAGCGGGGGGGCGTGGATTAGATACGCAGTATTTT
TRBJ2-7 few TRBD2 TRBV10-2 CASSRIGGTYEQYF TGCGCCAGCTCCCGAATCGGGGGGACCTACGAGCAGTACTTC
TRBJ1-5 few - TRBV11-2 CASSFGPGGGQPQHF TGTGCCAGCAGCTTTGGCCCGGGGGGGGGTCAGCCCCAGCATTTT
TRBJ1-2 few - TRBV9 CASSVESQGFYGYTF TGTGCCAGCAGCGTAGAAAGTCAGGGATTCTATGGCTACACCTTC
TRBJ1-3 - - TRBV7-2 CASIPMGGRGNTIYF TGTGCCAGCATTCCTATGGGGGGCCGGGGGAACACCATATATTTT
TRBJ2-7 - TRBD2 TRBV28 CASTRTSITPRYF TGTGCCAGCACAAGGACTAGCATCACCCCACGGTACTTC
TRBJ1-6 - - TRBV28 CASSLPQQYNSPLHF TGTGCCAGCAGTTTACCCCAACAGTATAATTCACCCCTCCACTTT
TRBJ2-1 - - TRBV28 CASSPLGRSPPGPYNEQFF TGTGCCAGCAGTCCCCTGGGTCGCAGCCCCCCCGGCCCCTACAATGAGCAGTTCTTC
TRBJ1-2 - - TRBV28 CASSSPRPRAYGYTF TGTGCCAGCAGTTCCCCGCGTCCGCGAGCCTATGGCTACACCTTC
TRBJ2-6 - TRBD2 TRBV4-2 CASSQSLAGEYGANVLTF TGTGCCAGCAGCCAGTCCCTAGCGGGAGAGTATGGGGCCAACGTCCTGACTTTC
TRBJ1-2 once - TRBV6-5 CATQSYIYGYTF TGTGCCACCCAGTCGTATATCTATGGCTACACCTTC
TRBJ2-1 - TRBD1 TRBV10-2 CASSEGTGGPYNEQFF TGCGCCAGCAGTGAGGGGACAGGGGGCCCCTACAATGAGCAGTTCTTC
TRBJ2-5 - TRBD1 TRBV5-1 CASSVQGDQETQYF TGCGCCAGCAGCGTGCAGGGGGATCAAGAGACCCAGTACTTC
TRBJ2-7 - TRBD2 TRBV10-3 CAISGLAGTNEQYF TGTGCCATTTCAGGGCTAGCGGGAACCAACGAGCAGTACTTC
TRBJ1-2 - TRBD1 TRBV7-2 CASSPGTGTSYGYTF TGTGCCAGCAGCCCGGGGACAGGCACGTCCTATGGCTACACCTTC
TRBJ2-7 - - TRBV7-9 CASSLDGGPIYEQYF TGTGCCAGCAGCTTAGACGGAGGACCAATCTACGAGCAGTACTTC
TRBJ1-2 - - TRBV19 CASRMGSYGYTF TGTGCCAGCAGGATGGGAAGCTATGGCTACACCTTC
TRBJ2-1 once - TRBV10-3 CAISEMGLSYNEQFF TGTGCCATCAGTGAAATGGGACTTTCCTACAATGAGCAGTTCTTC
TRBJ2-1 - TRBD1 TRBV7-9 CASILLSDRDADNEQFF TGTGCCAGCATCCTTCTCTCTGACAGGGACGCCGACAATGAGCAGTTCTTC
TRBJ2-1 - - TRBV7-3 CASSSGPSNEQFF TGTGCCAGCAGCTCCGGACCCTCTAATGAGCAGTTCTTC
TRBJ1-1 - - TRBV2 CASSRGQSEAFF TGTGCCAGCAGTCGGGGGCAGAGTGAAGCTTTCTTT